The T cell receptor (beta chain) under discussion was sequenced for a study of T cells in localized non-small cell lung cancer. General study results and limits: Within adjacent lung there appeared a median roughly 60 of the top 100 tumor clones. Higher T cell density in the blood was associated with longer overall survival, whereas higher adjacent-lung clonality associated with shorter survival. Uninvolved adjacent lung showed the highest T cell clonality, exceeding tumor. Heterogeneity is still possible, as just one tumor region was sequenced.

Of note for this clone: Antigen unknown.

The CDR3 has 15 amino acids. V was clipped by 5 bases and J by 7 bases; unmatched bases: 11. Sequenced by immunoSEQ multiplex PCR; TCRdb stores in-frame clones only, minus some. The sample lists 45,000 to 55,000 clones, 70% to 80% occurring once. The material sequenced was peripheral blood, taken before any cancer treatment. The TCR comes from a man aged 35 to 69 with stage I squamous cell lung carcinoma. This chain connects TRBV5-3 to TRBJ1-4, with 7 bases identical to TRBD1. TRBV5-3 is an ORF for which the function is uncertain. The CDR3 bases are TGTGCCAGAAGTTCCCAAGGGGGCTGGACTGAAAAACTGTTTTTT. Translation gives CARSSQGGWTEKLFF.